This T cell receptor (beta chain) comes out of a study of early T cells in non-severe SARS-CoV-2 infection. The study's findings and limits: Missing private and CD4 specificities, VDJdb matching favored anti-spike CD8 responses.

There are a few counts of this clonotype. The antigen is unknown. The V and J ends lost 0 bases and 4 bases respectively, with 10 bases between them. This CDR3 has 16 residues. Germline CDR1 reads MNHNS; CDR2 reads SASEGT. The TCR library protocol was used to attach unique molecular identifiers. These identifiers were attached to individual cDNA molecules. Each CDR3 protein is one row after TCRdb ran MiXCR on the 5' RACE reads. Of about 130,000 distinct CDR3 sequences listed, under 15% are singletons. This sequence originates from an adult who was a healthcare worker with PCR-confirmed SARS-CoV-2 infection or an uninfected control (not recorded which). The rearrangement joins TRBV6-1 to TRBJ2-6; D unresolved. The sample comprised whole blood. The CDR3 region is CASSEALQRGANVLTF. The CDR3 DNA follows: TGTGCCAGCAGTGAAGCGCTTCAACGGGGGGCCAACGTCCTGACTTTC.